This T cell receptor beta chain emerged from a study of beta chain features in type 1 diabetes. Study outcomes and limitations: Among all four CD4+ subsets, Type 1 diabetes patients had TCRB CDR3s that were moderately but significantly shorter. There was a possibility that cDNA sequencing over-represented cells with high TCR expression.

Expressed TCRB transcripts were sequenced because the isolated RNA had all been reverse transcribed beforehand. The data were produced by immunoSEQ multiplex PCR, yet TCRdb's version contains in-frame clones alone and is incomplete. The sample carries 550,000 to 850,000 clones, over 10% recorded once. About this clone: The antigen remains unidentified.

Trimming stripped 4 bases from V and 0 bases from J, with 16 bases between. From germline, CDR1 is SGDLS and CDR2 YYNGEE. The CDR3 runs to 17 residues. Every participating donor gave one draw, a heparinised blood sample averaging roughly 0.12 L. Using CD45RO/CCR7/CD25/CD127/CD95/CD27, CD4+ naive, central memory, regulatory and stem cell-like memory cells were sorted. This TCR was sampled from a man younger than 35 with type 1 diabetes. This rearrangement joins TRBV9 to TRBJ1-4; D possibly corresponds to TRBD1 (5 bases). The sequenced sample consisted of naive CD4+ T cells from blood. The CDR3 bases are TGTGCCAGCAGCCTCCAGGGTATGGGTGCAACTAATGAAAAACTGTTTTTT. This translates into CASSLQGMGATNEKLFF.